This T cell receptor beta chain is drawn from a study of blood T cell repertoires in COVID-19. Study context: Both acute and convalescent COVID-19 samples were obtained from the United States, Italy and Spain. Sources were T cells, B-cell-depleted T cells, or PBMCs; the material itself was cDNA or gDNA.

Measured with immunoSEQ multiplex PCR; TCRdb has only the in-frame clones, and not every one. The profile shows 55,000 to 80,000 clones, roughly nine tenths of them singletons. From germline, CDR1 is SQVTM and CDR2 ANQGSEA. This CDR3 contains 10 residues. V lost 4 bases to trimming and J lost 10 bases, with 8 bases between them. The origin of this receptor is a man aged 45-65 years with acute or convalescent COVID-19. The chain carries TRBV29-1 and TRBJ2-1; D gene unclear. The specimen was peripheral blood. The CDR3 bases are TGCAGCGTTGTAACCGGGGAGCAGTTCTTC. This gives the protein CSVVTGEQFF.